This T cell receptor (beta chain) was obtained from a study of neoadjuvant nivolumab and ipilimumab in lung cancer. Overall study: Patients got nivolumab 3 mg/kg on days 1, 15 and 29; combination added ipilimumab 1 mg/kg day 1. Overall study findings and caveats: TCR richness and clonality were higher in tumors than adjacent uninvolved lung. Pretherapy blood TCR richness correlated positively with resected tumor richness.

The data were produced by immunoSEQ multiplex PCR, yet TCRdb's version contains in-frame clones alone and is incomplete. The data contain about 38,000 clones, 75% to 90% of them singletons. About this clone itself: Its specificity is not known.

Trimming cost V 0 bases and J 6 bases, with 17 bases left between them. The CDR3 has 16 amino acids. CDR1 is SGHTA, CDR2 FQGNSA, per germline. The clonotype comes from an adult with non-small cell lung cancer. This chain joins TRBV7-2 and TRBJ1-2, with D perhaps matching TRBD1 (6 bases). The specimen was peripheral blood, collected before neoadjuvant nivolumab, alone or with ipilimumab. Written as DNA, the CDR3 is TGTGCCAGCAGCTTAGCCGGGGGGGGGCGTTCCCATGGCTACACCTTC. Its protein product is CASSLAGGGRSHGYTF.